Here is one T cell receptor beta chain with its context. This clone was recorded only once. Its specific antigen is unknown. No much larger clone exists at a distance of one base, and base qualities are not known. Another Seattle source contributed samples from volunteer blood donors who had recovered from COVID-19. The collaborating institutions used their own protocols to collect whole blood in K2EDTA tubes. For TCRbeta analysis, collaborators shipped samples in one of three forms: frozen whole blood, isolated PBMCs, or DNA extracted from either of those sample types. The CDR3 has 12 amino acids, counting the end cysteine and phenylalanine. The CDR3 DNA has 36 bases and is translated from base 1. V is clipped by 3 bases and J by 11 bases, and the sequence between their germline boundaries is 13 bases long. For CDR1 and CDR2, the germline V gene (reference sequence) lists LGHDT and YNNKEL. These data originate in a study of blood T cell repertoires in COVID-19 (dated by TCRdb to between 2020 and 2021). Background on the whole study: Samples from collaborators originated in the United States, Italy and Spain and spanned both the acute and convalescent phases of COVID-19. The prospective study material was composed of cDNA or gDNA derived from T cells, B-cell-depleted T cells, or PBMCs. Deeply sampled blood TCRbeta repertoires from subjects exposed to, actively infected with, or recovered from COVID-19 were included in the dataset. The repertoires were released in a freely available public database meant as a resource for research on the immune response to SARS-CoV-2. Samples were obtained from the ongoing ImmuneRACE study (first 160 participants) and from over 1,000 subjects provided by 6 global collaborators. Nearly every sample came with metadata listing a de-identified subject ID, COVID-19 status, age in years and sex. Where HLA class I and class II types were available, the types were taken from metadata supplied by the sample provider, not from assay-based typing. The investigation overall reported the following: Clinical and demographic metadata were provided uncurated, with the amount varying by source and participant.

TCRbeta CDR3 regions were amplified from genomic DNA by means of the immunoSEQ Assay, a bias-controlled multiplex PCR. For the original study's pipeline: The number of nucleated cells in each sample was estimated by amplification of reference gene primers within the assay. To quantify the absolute abundance of each unique TCRbeta CDR3 rearrangement, sequence reads were collapsed and filtered. For each sample, productive Simpson clonality was calculated as the square root of Simpson's diversity index over productive rearrangements. TCRdb re-hosts the immuneACCESS table, in-frame sequences only. Its copies lack some clones; in the studies checked, an unresolved V gene accounts for under half of them, and the cause for the rest is not known. Clonal size and the V and J genes are those of that table, whereas D and trimming came from the DNA. The sample table records about 160,000 clones; roughly 90% of these occur just once. The top ten clonotypes cover around 4% of the sample.

The chain joins TRBV3-1 (or the pseudogene TRBV3-2) to TRBJ2-5; the D gene is perhaps TRBD2, from 5 matching bases. Sequenced sample: peripheral blood. This receptor was identified in a woman aged 60-75 years who had recovered from COVID-19. The CDR3 amino acid sequence is: CASSQDWTGQYF. The nucleotide sequence is TGTGCCAGCAGCCAGGACTGGACGGGGCAGTACTTC.